The next 32 T cell receptor beta chains were all read from a single sample in a study of T cell changes during pregnancy in multiple sclerosis. The assay was immunoSEQ multiplex PCR, and TCRdb's table has in-frame clones only and misses some. The table lists around 96,000 clones, 85% to 95% of them singletons. The source material was peripheral blood, sampled in the first trimester of pregnancy. Receptors originate from a female donor with multiple sclerosis, enrolled in a pregnancy study.

The chain uses TRBV5-1 and TRBJ1-2, with TRBD1 matching over 9 bases. The V gene end was trimmed by 0 bases and the J gene end by 4 bases; junction bases not matched to a gene: 7. Germline CDR1 reads SGHRS; CDR2 reads YFSETQ. This CDR3 is built from 16 residues. Here the CDR3 DNA reads TGCGCCAGCAGCTTGGATGGGACAGGGTATCGCTATGGCTACACCTTC. It encodes CASSLDGTGYRYGYTF.

The genes are TRBV5-5 and TRBJ1-2, with D maybe TRBD1 (5 bases). CDR1 and CDR2 from the germline V gene are SGHKS and YYEKEE (reference sequence). V was shortened by 3 bases and J by 0 bases, with 9 bases between the two germline ends. The CDR3 runs to 14 residues. The CDR3, as DNA: TGTGCCAGCAGCTCGGACACCTCTAACTATGGCTACACCTTC. Protein product: CASSSDTSNYGYTF.

V usage is TRBV6-1 and J usage is TRBJ2-7, with 7 bases lining up with TRBD1. The length of the CDR3 is 13 residues. V shed 10 bases and J 0 bases; nucleotides not matched to a gene: 6. CDR1 MNHNS and CDR2 SASEGT come from the germline V gene. CDR3 residues: CATRRDSSYEQYF. For the CDR3, the DNA is TGTGCCACCCGCAGGGACAGCTCCTACGAGCAGTACTTC.

The chain is built from TRBV6-1 and TRBJ2-3; TRBD2 might be the D (7 bases). In germline, CDR1 is MNHNS, CDR2 SASEGT. The ends were cut back, 5 bases at V and 3 bases at J, with 15 bases in the middle. The CDR3 consists of 15 residues. CDR3 DNA sequence: TGTGCCAGCAGTAATATACAGGGAGGGACAGATACGCAGTATTTT. Its translation: CASSNIQGGTDTQYF.

The rearrangement joins TRBV20-1 to TRBJ1-2; 7 positions agree with TRBD1. CDR3 length equals 10 residues. In germline, CDR1 is DFQATT, CDR2 SNEGSKA (reference sequence). In DNA, the CDR3 is TGCAGCCCTTGGACAGGTGGCTACACCTTC. Protein: CSPWTGGYTF.

The chain uses TRBV19 and TRBJ1-2; perhaps TRBD1 as D (6 bases). The V and J ends lost 3 bases and 1 base respectively, with 12 bases between them. Germline V CDR1 and CDR2: LNHDA, SQIVND (reference sequence). The CDR3 runs to 15 residues. The CDR3 is CASSIPTGDNYGYTF. Here the CDR3 DNA reads TGTGCCAGTAGTATCCCGACAGGAGATAACTATGGCTACACCTTC.

This clone was detected a few times. DNA of the CDR3: TGTGCCAGCAGCTTAGTAGACAGGGGGTTGCAAGAGACCCAGTACTTC. Protein: CASSLVDRGLQETQYF. The chain links TRBV7-9 to TRBJ2-5; 9 positions match TRBD1. This CDR3 contains 16 residues. Germline V lookup: CDR1 SEHNR, CDR2 FQNEAQ (reference sequence). The junction had 5 bases not matched to a gene; V was cut back by 1 base and J by 2 bases. Drawing the rest from reference TRBV7-9 and TRBJ2-5, the complete variable domain is DTGVSQNPRHKITKRGQNVTFRCDPISEHNRLYWYRQTLGQGPEFLTYFQNEAQLEKSRLLSDRFSAERPKGSFSTLEIQRTEQGDSAMYLCASSLVDRGLQETQYFGPGTRLLVL.

The V gene is TRBV14, the J gene TRBJ1-5, with a possible D match to TRBD1 (5 bases). V was clipped by 1 base and J by 4 bases, with 11 bases between them. Germline loops: CDR1 SGHDN, CDR2 FVKESK. The CDR3 is 15 amino acids. The CDR3: CASSQGGGRNQPQHF. CDR3 nucleotide sequence: TGTGCCAGCAGCCAAGGGGGGGGTAGAAATCAGCCCCAGCATTTT.

In DNA form, the CDR3 reads TGCGCCAGCAGCCAAGGGCCGGGACTAGCGTGGGAGACCCAGTACTTC. It encodes CASSQGPGLAWETQYF. V is TRBV4-1 and J is TRBJ2-5, with 10 bases fitting TRBD2. The CDR3 has 16 residues. J was trimmed by 5 bases and V by 1 base; bases with no gene match: 7. Germline CDR1 reads MGHRA; CDR2 reads YSYEKL.

The rearrangement links TRBV6-5 to TRBJ2-7, with 7 bases identical to TRBD1. Per germline, CDR1 MNHEY and CDR2 SVGAGI. V gave up 3 bases and J gave up 6 bases; unmatched junction bases: 8. This CDR3 spans 14 amino acids. This CDR3 is CASSYEGADFEQYF. In DNA, the CDR3 is TGTGCCAGCAGTTATGAGGGGGCGGATTTCGAGCAGTACTTC.

This chain connects TRBV6-1 to TRBJ2-7, with TRBD1 matching 8 bases. The CDR3 loop spans 14 amino acids. J gave up 3 bases and V 6 bases, and 7 bases lay outside the gene matches. The germline CDR1 and CDR2 sequences are MNHNS and SASEGT. CDR3 nucleotide sequence: TGTGCCAGCAGGGCGGGACAGGCCCGCTACGAGCAGTACTTC. Encoded protein: CASRAGQARYEQYF.

The V gene is TRBV29-1, the J gene TRBJ2-1; maybe TRBD2 (7 bases). V shed 7 bases and J shed 8 bases, with 18 bases lying between them. CDR3 size: 13 residues. Germline CDR1 SQVTM, CDR2 ANQGSEA. CDR3 coding DNA: TGCAGCGGACTGACAGGACTAGTCGATGAGCAGTTCTTC. Translating gives CSGLTGLVDEQFF.

This chain connects TRBV13 to TRBJ1-2; possibly TRBD1 for D (6 bases). The V gene lost 3 bases and the J gene lost 4 bases, with 15 bases spanning the gap. Germline V CDR1 and CDR2: PRHDT, FYEKMQ (reference sequence). The length of the CDR3 is 15 residues. The CDR3 protein is CASSFGGAITYGYTF. CDR3 bases: TGTGCCAGCAGCTTCGGGGGGGCGATTACCTATGGCTACACCTTC.

The chain carries TRBV11-1 and TRBJ1-1, with TRBD1 as a possible D gene (5 bases). CDR3 length equals 13 residues. Germline lookup yields CDR1 SGHAT and CDR2 FQDESV (reference sequence). V dropped 1 base and J dropped 6 bases, with 9 bases sitting between them. CDR3 protein: CASSLGQGSEAFF. The CDR3 DNA reads as TGTGCCAGCAGCTTAGGTCAGGGCTCTGAAGCTTTCTTT. Complete variable domain (other parts from reference TRBV11-1 and TRBJ1-1): EAEVAQSPRYKITEKSQAVAFWCDPISGHATLYWYRQILGQGPELLVQFQDESVVDDSQLPKDRFSAERLKGVDSTLKIQPAELGDSAMYLCASSLGQGSEAFFGQGTRLTVV.

The rearrangement links TRBV5-1 to TRBJ2-3, with D perhaps TRBD2 (5 bases). V was trimmed by 4 bases and J by 6 bases, leaving 15 bases between them. CDR3 length: 14 amino acids. Germline lookup yields CDR1 SGHRS and CDR2 YFSETQ. Written as DNA, the CDR3 is TGCGCCAGCAGCCCCTCGGGGTCATGGGATACGCAGTATTTT. Protein: CASSPSGSWDTQYF.

The chain combines TRBV19 with TRBJ2-7, with a tentative D call TRBD1 (5 bases). This CDR3 has 11 amino acids. Germline values: CDR1 LNHDA, CDR2 SQIVND (reference sequence). The V and J ends lost 8 bases and 7 bases respectively, with 12 bases between them. The CDR3: CASSGALEQYF. The CDR3 region has the DNA TGTGCCAGTTCTGGGGCGCTGGAGCAGTACTTC.

The chain is built from TRBV9 and TRBJ1-2; no definite D call. The germline V gene encodes CDR1 SGDLS and CDR2 YYNGEE. The ends were cut back, 1 base at V and 5 bases at J, with 6 bases in the middle. This CDR3 spans 12 amino acids. The CDR3 DNA follows: TGTGCCAGCAGCGTATGGCAGTATGGCTACACCTTC. Translation: CASSVWQYGYTF.

The rearrangement uses TRBV5-5 and TRBJ2-3, with 8 bases that match TRBD1. Germline-derived CDR1 and CDR2 are SGHKS and YYEKEE (reference sequence). The length of the CDR3 is 13 residues. The ends lost 3 bases at V and 10 bases at J; junction bases unmatched: 7. The CDR3 DNA reads as TGTGCCAGCAGCTCATGGACAGGGCTGGCGCAGTATTTT. This encodes CASSSWTGLAQYF. Combining the CDR3 with reference TRBV5-5 and TRBJ2-3 gives the whole variable domain DAGVTQSPTHLIKTRGQQVTLRCSPISGHKSVSWYQQVLGQGPQFIFQYYEKEERGRGNFPDRFSARQFPNYSSELNVNALLLGDSALYLCASSSWTGLAQYFGPGTRLTVL.

The chain combines TRBV5-4 with TRBJ2-7; TRBD1 might be the D (6 bases). The V end lost 2 bases, the J end lost 4 bases, and 10 bases lay between the germline ends. Germline CDR1 and CDR2: SGHNT and YYREEE (reference sequence). CDR3 length equals 13 residues. The CDR3: CASSFTGTYEQYF. The CDR3 DNA sequence: TGTGCCAGCAGCTTTACAGGGACGTACGAGCAGTACTTC.

The CDR3 region is CASSLGQGFDYGYTF. The CDR3 nucleotides are TGTGCCAGCAGCTTAGGGCAGGGGTTCGACTATGGCTACACCTTC. The V gene is TRBV13, the J gene TRBJ1-2; D is possibly TRBD1 (6 bases). Germline-derived CDR1 and CDR2 are PRHDT and FYEKMQ (reference sequence). Trimming pared 0 bases from V and 3 bases from J, leaving 11 bases between. CDR3 length equals 15 residues.

V is TRBV5-4 and J is TRBJ2-5; 10 bases line up with TRBD2. CDR1 and CDR2 (germline): SGHNT, YYREEE (reference sequence). The CDR3 has 17 residues. After removal of 4 bases from V and 2 bases from J, the junction contained 11 bases not matched to a gene. The CDR3 loop is CASSTGSSGGRQETQYF. CDR3 in DNA: TGTGCCAGCAGCACCGGATCTAGCGGGGGAAGACAAGAGACCCAGTACTTC.

This clone was seen just once. This chain links TRBV5-1 with TRBJ1-3; 8 bases match TRBD1. The CDR3 totals 17 residues. Germline loops: CDR1 SGHRS, CDR2 YFSETQ. V trimming: 3 bases; J trimming: 0 bases; junction bases outside the gene matches: 8. CDR3 nucleotides: TGCGCCAGCAGCTCACCACAGGGGGACTACTCTGGAAACACCATATATTTT. This translates into CASSSPQGDYSGNTIYF.

V is TRBV15 and J is TRBJ2-7; no clear D gene. The CDR3 consists of 15 residues. CDR1 and CDR2 from the germline V gene are LNHNV and YYDKDF (reference sequence). Deletions cut 1 base from V and 0 bases from J, with 10 bases between. CDR3 sequence (DNA): TGTGCCACCAGCAGAGTAAGAGAGCACTCCTACGAGCAGTACTTC. This codes for CATSRVREHSYEQYF. Combining the CDR3 with reference TRBV15 and TRBJ2-7 gives the whole variable domain DAMVIQNPRYQVTQFGKPVTLSCSQTLNHNVMYWYQQKSSQAPKLLFHYYDKDFNNEADTPDNFQSRRPNTSFCFLDIRSPGLGDTAMYLCATSRVREHSYEQYFGPGTRLTVT.

Only one count was recorded for this clone. V gene TRBV2 combines with J gene TRBJ2-3; TRBD2 matches 16 bases. V shed 6 bases, J shed 1 base, and the junction held 13 bases outside the gene matches. Germline CDR1 SNHLY, CDR2 FYNNEI. This CDR3 spans 20 amino acids. CDR3 DNA sequence: TGTGCCAGCAGCCTGGGGACTAGCGGGGGGGCGTGGGATGGCACAGATACGCAGTATTTT. Protein sequence: CASSLGTSGGAWDGTDTQYF. Full variable domain (outside the CDR3, taken from reference TRBV2 and TRBJ2-3): EPEVTQTPSHQVTQMGQEVILRCVPISNHLYFYWYRQILGQKVEFLVSFYNNEISEKSEIFDDQFSVERPDGSNFTLKIRSTKLEDSAMYFCASSLGTSGGAWDGTDTQYFGPGTRLTVL.

The chain employs TRBV11-3 and TRBJ2-7; D remains ambiguous. Per germline, CDR1 SGHNT and CDR2 YENEEA. There are 13 residues in the CDR3. V was trimmed by 4 bases and J by 0 bases, leaving 7 bases between them. CDR3 sequence: CASSSGPSYEQYF. In nucleotides, the CDR3 is TGTGCCAGCAGCTCAGGCCCCTCCTACGAGCAGTACTTC.

This chain uses TRBV7-8 with TRBJ1-4; TRBD1 might be the D (6 bases). Looked up from germline, CDR1 is SGHVS and CDR2 is FQNEAQ. V dropped 1 base and J dropped 0 bases, with 12 bases sitting between them. The CDR3 contains 17 residues. The CDR3 spells CASSLGDTFATNEKLFF. CDR3 bases: TGTGCCAGCAGCTTAGGGGACACATTTGCAACTAATGAAAAACTGTTTTTT.

V gene TRBV5-6 combines with J gene TRBJ2-1; 10 positions agree with TRBD1. The CDR3 extends over 15 amino acids. Losses at the gene ends were 4 bases for V and 6 bases for J; bases not matched to a gene: 7. Germline-derived CDR1 and CDR2 are SGHDT and YYEEEE. The CDR3 reads CASSKGQGPLNEQFF. The CDR3 nucleotides read TGTGCCAGCAGCAAGGGACAGGGGCCCCTCAATGAGCAGTTCTTC. Drawing the rest from reference TRBV5-6 and TRBJ2-1, the complete variable domain is DAGVTQSPTHLIKTRGQQVTLRCSPKSGHDTVSWYQQALGQGPQFIFQYYEEEERQRGNFPDRFSGHQFPNYSSELNVNALLLGDSALYLCASSKGQGPLNEQFFGPGTRLTVL.

This sequence joins TRBV6-5 and TRBJ1-5, with TRBD1 matching 8 bases. This CDR3 region has 13 residues. Germline assignment: CDR1 MNHEY and CDR2 SVGAGI. V was clipped by 2 bases and J by 7 bases; unmatched bases: 1. CDR3 in DNA: TGTGCCAGCAGTTACGACAGGGGACAGCCCCAGCATTTT. Translated, it gives CASSYDRGQPQHF.

The chain carries TRBV6-5 and TRBJ2-3, with TRBD2 as a possible D gene (5 bases). The V and J ends lost 7 bases and 0 bases respectively, with 11 bases between them. This CDR3 region has 14 residues. Germline CDR1 MNHEY, CDR2 SVGAGI. CDR3 sequence reads: CASTKEASTDTQYF. DNA for the CDR3: TGTGCCAGCACCAAGGAGGCTAGCACAGATACGCAGTATTTT.

V is TRBV9 and J is TRBJ1-2; D gene uncertain. The V and J ends lost 0 bases and 1 base respectively, with 10 bases between them. The germline CDR1 and CDR2 sequences are SGDLS and YYNGEE. This CDR3 contains 15 residues. CDR3 in amino acids: CASSVGGSYNYGYTF. The CDR3 DNA reads TGTGCCAGCAGCGTAGGCGGGAGTTATAACTATGGCTACACCTTC.

This chain connects TRBV18 to TRBJ1-1; 8 bases align to TRBD1. With V trimmed by 6 bases and J by 6 bases, 9 bases remained unmatched. CDR3 size: 14 residues. Germline V lookup: CDR1 KGHSH, CDR2 LQKENI. The CDR3 loop is CASSPGGAISEAFF. In DNA form, the CDR3 reads TGTGCCAGCTCTCCAGGGGGCGCGATATCTGAAGCTTTCTTT. Looking up the rest from reference TRBV18 and TRBJ1-1 gives the full variable domain: NAGVMQNPRHLVRRRGQEARLRCSPMKGHSHVYWYRQLPEEGLKFMVYLQKENIIDESGMPKERFSAEFPKEGPSILRIQQVVRGDSAAYFCASSPGGAISEAFFGQGTRLTVV.

This clone was detected only once. The chain combines TRBV30 with TRBJ2-6, with TRBD1 matching over 12 bases. The ends lost 2 bases at V and 0 bases at J; junction bases unmatched: 14. CDR1 is GTSNPN and CDR2 is SVGIG in the germline V gene (reference sequence). The CDR3 covers 21 residues. Here the CDR3 reads CAWSQGTGGPNEPSGANVLTF. The CDR3 DNA reads as TGTGCCTGGAGTCAGGGGACAGGGGGCCCGAACGAACCCTCTGGGGCCAACGTCCTGACTTTC.